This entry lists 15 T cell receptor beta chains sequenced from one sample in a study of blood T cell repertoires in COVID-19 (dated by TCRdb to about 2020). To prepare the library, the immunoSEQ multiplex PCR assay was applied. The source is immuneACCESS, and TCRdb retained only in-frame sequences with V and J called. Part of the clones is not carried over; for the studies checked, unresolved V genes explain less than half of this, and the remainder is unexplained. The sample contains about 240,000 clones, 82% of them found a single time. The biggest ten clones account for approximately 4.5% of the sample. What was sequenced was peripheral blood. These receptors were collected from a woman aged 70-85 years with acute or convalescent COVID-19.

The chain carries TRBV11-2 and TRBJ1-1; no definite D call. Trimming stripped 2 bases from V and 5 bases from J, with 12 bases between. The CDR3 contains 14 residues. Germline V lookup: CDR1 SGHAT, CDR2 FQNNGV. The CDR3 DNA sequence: TGTGCCAGCAGCTTACAGGAGGTTGGTACTGAAGCTTTCTTT. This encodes CASSLQEVGTEAFF. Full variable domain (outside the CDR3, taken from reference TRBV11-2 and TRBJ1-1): EAGVAQSPRYKIIEKRQSVAFWCNPISGHATLYWYQQILGQGPKLLIQFQNNGVVDDSQLPKDRFSAERLKGVDSTLKIQPAKLEDSAVYLCASSLQEVGTEAFFGQGTRLTVV.

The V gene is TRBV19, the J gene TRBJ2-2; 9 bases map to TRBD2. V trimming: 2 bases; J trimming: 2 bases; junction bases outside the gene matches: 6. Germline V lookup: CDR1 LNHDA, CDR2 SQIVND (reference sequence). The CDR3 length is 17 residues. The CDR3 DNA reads TGTGCCAGTAGTATAAGGGGAGCGGGGGGAAACACCGGGGAGCTGTTTTTT. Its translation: CASSIRGAGGNTGELFF.

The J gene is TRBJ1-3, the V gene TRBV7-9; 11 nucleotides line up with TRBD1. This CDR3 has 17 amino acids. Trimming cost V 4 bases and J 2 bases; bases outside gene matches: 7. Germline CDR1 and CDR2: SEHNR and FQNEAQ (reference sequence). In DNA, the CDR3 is TGTGCCAGCAGCTCCAAGGCGGGACAGGGGGCTGGAAACACCATATATTTT. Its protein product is CASSSKAGQGAGNTIYF.

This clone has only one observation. The CDR3 protein is CASTGQGSGEQYF. Written as DNA, the CDR3 is TGTGCCAGCACCGGACAGGGATCGGGCGAGCAGTACTTC. The genes are TRBV6-5 and TRBJ2-7, with 8 bases lining up with TRBD1. Germline trimming cut 7 bases from V and 6 bases from J; bases unmatched to any gene: 8. The CDR3 has 13 residues. CDR1 is MNHEY, CDR2 SVGAGI, per germline.

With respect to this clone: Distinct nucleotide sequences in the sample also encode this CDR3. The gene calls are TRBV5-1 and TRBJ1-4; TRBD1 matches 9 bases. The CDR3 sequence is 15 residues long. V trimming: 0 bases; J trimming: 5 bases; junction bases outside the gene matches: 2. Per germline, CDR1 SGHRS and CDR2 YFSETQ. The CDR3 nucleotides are TGCGCCAGCAGCTTGGCTGGACAGGGGAATGAAAAACTGTTTTTT. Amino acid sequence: CASSLAGQGNEKLFF.

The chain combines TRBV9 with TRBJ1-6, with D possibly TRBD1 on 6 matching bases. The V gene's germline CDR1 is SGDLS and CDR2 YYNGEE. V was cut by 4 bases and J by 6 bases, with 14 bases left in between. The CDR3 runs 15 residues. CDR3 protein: CASSLGTLSNSPLHF. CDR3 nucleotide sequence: TGTGCCAGCAGCCTTGGGACATTGTCTAATTCACCCCTCCACTTT. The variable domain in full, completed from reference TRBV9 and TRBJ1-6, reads DSGVTQTPKHLITATGQRVTLRCSPRSGDLSVYWYQQSLDQGLQFLIQYYNGEERAKGNILERFSAQQFPDLHSELNLSSLELGDSALYFCASSLGTLSNSPLHFGNGTRLTVT.

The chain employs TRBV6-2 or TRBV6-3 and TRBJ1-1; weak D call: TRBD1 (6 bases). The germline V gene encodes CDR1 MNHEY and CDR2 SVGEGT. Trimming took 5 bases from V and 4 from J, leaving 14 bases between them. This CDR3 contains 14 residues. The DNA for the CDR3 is TGTGCCAGCAGTCCCCAGGGGCAGGGCACTGAAGCTTTCTTT. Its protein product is CASSPQGQGTEAFF.

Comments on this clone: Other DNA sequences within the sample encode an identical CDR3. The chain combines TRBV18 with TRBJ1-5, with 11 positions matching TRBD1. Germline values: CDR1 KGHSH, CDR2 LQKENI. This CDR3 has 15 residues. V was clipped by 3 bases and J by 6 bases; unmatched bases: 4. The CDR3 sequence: CASSPGQGAGQPQHF. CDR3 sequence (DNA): TGTGCCAGCTCACCCGGACAGGGGGCCGGTCAGCCCCAGCATTTT. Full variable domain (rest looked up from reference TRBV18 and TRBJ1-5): NAGVMQNPRHLVRRRGQEARLRCSPMKGHSHVYWYRQLPEEGLKFMVYLQKENIIDESGMPKERFSAEFPKEGPSILRIQQVVRGDSAAYFCASSPGQGAGQPQHFGDGTRLSIL.

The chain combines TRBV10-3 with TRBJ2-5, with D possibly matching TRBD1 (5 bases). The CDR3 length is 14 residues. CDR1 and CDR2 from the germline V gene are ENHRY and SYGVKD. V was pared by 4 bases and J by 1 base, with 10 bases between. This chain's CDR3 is CAISARVGQETQYF. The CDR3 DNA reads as TGTGCCATCAGTGCCAGGGTAGGCCAAGAGACCCAGTACTTC.

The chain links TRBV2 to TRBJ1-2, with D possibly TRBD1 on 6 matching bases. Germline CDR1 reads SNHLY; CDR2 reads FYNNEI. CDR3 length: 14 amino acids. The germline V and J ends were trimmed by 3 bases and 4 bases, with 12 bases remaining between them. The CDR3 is CASSEGHAAYGYTF. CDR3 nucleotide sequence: TGTGCCAGCAGTGAGGGACACGCTGCCTATGGCTACACCTTC. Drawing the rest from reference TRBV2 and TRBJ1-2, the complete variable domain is EPEVTQTPSHQVTQMGQEVILRCVPISNHLYFYWYRQILGQKVEFLVSFYNNEISEKSEIFDDQFSVERPDGSNFTLKIRSTKLEDSAMYFCASSEGHAAYGYTFGSGTRLTVV.

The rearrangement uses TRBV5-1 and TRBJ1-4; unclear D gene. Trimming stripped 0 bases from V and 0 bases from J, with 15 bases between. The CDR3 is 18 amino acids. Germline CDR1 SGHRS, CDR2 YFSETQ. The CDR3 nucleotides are TGCGCCAGCAGCTTGGGCGGGCAGAGTTTGACAACTAATGAAAAACTGTTTTTT. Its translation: CASSLGGQSLTTNEKLFF.

Here the CDR3 DNA reads TGCGCCAGCAGTGAGTCCATAAGGACTTCACGAGCTTTCTTT. This gives the protein CASSESIRTSRAFF. The chain couples TRBV10-1 to TRBJ1-1; D uncertain. The CDR3 extends over 14 amino acids. V lost 0 bases and J 10 bases, leaving 15 bases between the germline ends. Germline CDR1 reads WNHNN; CDR2 reads SYGVQD (reference sequence).

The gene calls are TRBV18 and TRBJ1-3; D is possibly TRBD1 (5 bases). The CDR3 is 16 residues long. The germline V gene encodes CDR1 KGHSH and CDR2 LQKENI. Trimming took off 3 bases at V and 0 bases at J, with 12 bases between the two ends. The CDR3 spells CASSPPGGVSGNTIYF. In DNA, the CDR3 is TGTGCCAGCTCACCGCCGGGAGGGGTCTCTGGAAACACCATATATTTT. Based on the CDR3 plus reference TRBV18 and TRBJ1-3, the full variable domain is NAGVMQNPRHLVRRRGQEARLRCSPMKGHSHVYWYRQLPEEGLKFMVYLQKENIIDESGMPKERFSAEFPKEGPSILRIQQVVRGDSAAYFCASSPPGGVSGNTIYFGEGSWLTVV.

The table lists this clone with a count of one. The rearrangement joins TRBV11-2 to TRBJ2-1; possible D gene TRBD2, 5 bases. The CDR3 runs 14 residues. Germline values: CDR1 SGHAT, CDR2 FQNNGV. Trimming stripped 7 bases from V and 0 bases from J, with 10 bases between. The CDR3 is CASKVASSYNEQFF. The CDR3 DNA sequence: TGTGCCAGCAAAGTAGCGAGCTCCTACAATGAGCAGTTCTTC.

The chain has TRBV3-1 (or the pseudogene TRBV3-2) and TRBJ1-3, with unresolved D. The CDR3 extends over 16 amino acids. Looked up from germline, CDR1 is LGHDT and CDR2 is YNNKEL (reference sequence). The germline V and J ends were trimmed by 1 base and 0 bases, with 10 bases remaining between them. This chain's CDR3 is CASSQVPSNSGNTIYF. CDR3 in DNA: TGTGCCAGCAGCCAAGTCCCCAGTAACTCTGGAAACACCATATATTTT.